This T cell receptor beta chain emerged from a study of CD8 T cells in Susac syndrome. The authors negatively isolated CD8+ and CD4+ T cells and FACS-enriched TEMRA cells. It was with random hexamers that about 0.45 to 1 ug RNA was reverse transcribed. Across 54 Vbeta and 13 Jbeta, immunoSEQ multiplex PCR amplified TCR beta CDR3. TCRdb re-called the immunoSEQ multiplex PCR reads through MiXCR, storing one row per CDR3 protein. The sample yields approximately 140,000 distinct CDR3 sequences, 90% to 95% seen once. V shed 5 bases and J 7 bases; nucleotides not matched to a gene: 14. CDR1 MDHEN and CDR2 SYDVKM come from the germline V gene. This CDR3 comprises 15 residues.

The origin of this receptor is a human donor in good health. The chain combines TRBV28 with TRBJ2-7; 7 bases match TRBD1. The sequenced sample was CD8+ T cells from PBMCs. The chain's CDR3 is CASSPATRDSWEQYF. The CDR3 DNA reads TGTGCCAGCAGTCCGGCGACAAGGGACAGCTGGGAGCAGTACTTC.